This T cell receptor beta chain was profiled in a study of shared clonotypes between healthy human individuals. V was clipped by 3 bases and J by 0 bases, with 27 bases between them. From germline, CDR1 is SGHDN and CDR2 FVKESK. This CDR3 region has 21 residues. Deep was the level at which the assay was run. Sequenced by immunoSEQ multiplex PCR; TCRdb stores in-frame clones only, minus some. This repertoire shows approximately 250,000 clones, 50% to 80% found once; its top ten account for over 8.5%. Input material: memory CD4+ T cells sorted from blood. Subset noted: CD45RA-negative fraction. This TCR came from a man in his thirties or forties in good health. The chain recombines TRBV14 with TRBJ2-1; D might be TRBD1 (5 bases). CDR3 residues: CASSQDTDTRGPTSSYNEQFF. The CDR3 coding sequence is TGTGCCAGCAGCCAGGACACCGACACTCGAGGACCTACGAGCTCCTACAATGAGCAGTTCTTC.